Shown below are 8 T cell receptor beta chains from a single sample sequenced in a study of beta chain features in type 1 diabetes. Study observations and caveats: TCRB CDR3s from Type 1 diabetes patients were moderately but significantly shorter in all four CD4+ subsets.

Their antigens remain unidentified. Expressed TCRB transcripts were sequenced because the entire RNA isolate underwent reverse transcription. Method: immunoSEQ multiplex PCR; TCRdb's copy keeps in-frame clones and lacks some. The sample shows some 290,000 clones, approximately 15% of them seen only once. The sequencing sample was made of naive CD4+ T cells from blood. The receptors here all came from a man aged 25 to 45 with type 1 diabetes.

CDR3: CASSQDWGTSGSFYEQYF. The DNA for the CDR3 is TGTGCCAGCAGCCAAGATTGGGGCACTAGCGGGAGTTTCTACGAGCAGTACTTC. The chain couples TRBV14 to TRBJ2-7, with 11 positions matching TRBD2. V trimming: 0 bases; J trimming: 3 bases; junction bases outside the gene matches: 10. CDR1 is SGHDN and CDR2 is FVKESK in the germline V gene. CDR3 size: 18 residues. Filled out from reference TRBV14 and TRBJ2-7, the complete variable domain reads EAGVTQFPSHSVIEKGQTVTLRCDPISGHDNLYWYRRVMGKEIKFLLHFVKESKQDESGMPNNRFLAERTGGTYSTLKVQPAELEDSGVYFCASSQDWGTSGSFYEQYFGPGTRLTVT.

The chain recombines TRBV4-2 with TRBJ2-7; D is unclear. The germline CDR1 and CDR2 sequences are LGHNA and YNFKEQ. CDR3 size: 13 residues. V lost 11 bases, J lost 7 bases, and 21 bases lay in between. The CDR3 nucleotides are TGTGCCTCGGCGGCTACTCAACAACTGGAGCAGTACTTC. It is translated as CASAATQQLEQYF.

This clone was seen more than once but under ten times. The rearrangement links TRBV29-1 to TRBJ2-6; 7 positions agree with TRBD1. In germline, CDR1 is SQVTM, CDR2 ANQGSEA. This CDR3 is 15 amino acids long. V gave up 5 bases and J gave up 1 base; unmatched junction bases: 5. In DNA, the CDR3 is TGCAGCGTTATAGGGGGCGCTTCTGGGGCCAACGTCCTGACTTTC. This encodes CSVIGGASGANVLTF.

This rearrangement joins TRBV19 to TRBJ1-5, with D unresolved. Trimming stripped 6 bases from V and 5 bases from J, with 14 bases between. This CDR3 contains 14 residues. From germline, CDR1 is LNHDA and CDR2 SQIVND (reference sequence). Written as DNA, the CDR3 is TGTGCCAGTAGACGAGAAGGCAGCGATCAGCCCCAGCATTTT. It translates to CASRREGSDQPQHF.

This chain joins TRBV18 and TRBJ2-7, with D hard to call. The CDR3 consists of 14 residues. The germline V gene has CDR1 KGHSH and CDR2 LQKENI. Trimming took off 3 bases at V and 2 bases at J, with 11 bases between the two ends. CDR3 protein: CASSPPAPPYEQYF. CDR3 sequence (DNA): TGTGCCAGCTCACCCCCCGCGCCTCCCTACGAGCAGTACTTC. Supplemented by reference TRBV18 and TRBJ2-7, the full variable domain reads NAGVMQNPRHLVRRRGQEARLRCSPMKGHSHVYWYRQLPEEGLKFMVYLQKENIIDESGMPKERFSAEFPKEGPSILRIQQVVRGDSAAYFCASSPPAPPYEQYFGPGTRLTVT.

The V call is TRBV28, the J call TRBJ2-7, with 7 positions matching TRBD1. Per the germline V gene, CDR1 is MDHEN and CDR2 is SYDVKM. The ends lost 4 bases at V and 4 bases at J; junction bases unmatched: 7. This CDR3 is 14 amino acids long. CDR3 sequence: CASSSPGQSYEQYF. In DNA, the CDR3 is TGTGCCAGCAGTTCCCCGGGACAGAGTTACGAGCAGTACTTC.

This clone appeared a few times. The sample carries other DNA sequences with the same CDR3. The J gene is TRBJ2-2, the V gene TRBV7-2, with 7 bases matching TRBD2. The CDR3 has 16 amino acids. Germline V lookup: CDR1 SGHTA, CDR2 FQGNSA. Losses at the gene ends were 5 bases for V and 2 bases for J; bases not matched to a gene: 8. The CDR3 DNA follows: TGTGCCAGCAGCCTAACGCTAGCGGCAAACACCGGGGAGCTGTTTTTT. Amino acids: CASSLTLAANTGELFF.

J is TRBJ2-3 and V is TRBV11-3; 8 nucleotides match TRBD2. Germline lookup yields CDR1 SGHNT and CDR2 YENEEA. The CDR3 is 18 residues long. V shed 5 bases and J 1 base; nucleotides not matched to a gene: 14. This chain's CDR3 is CASSPGPRLAICTDTQYF. CDR3 sequence (DNA): TGTGCCAGCAGCCCGGGGCCACGACTAGCGATCTGCACAGATACGCAGTATTTT.